Below, 13 T cell receptor beta chains from the same sample are listed, as sequenced in a study of T-cell reconstitution after alpha-beta-depleted transplantation in children. Unique molecular identifiers were used to barcode this TCRbeta library. One entry per CDR3 protein results from TCRdb running MiXCR on the PCR reads. In the table there are about 610,000 distinct CDR3 sequences, about 10% of which are singletons. This sample comprised PBMCs from the stem cell graft donor, obtained from the stem cell graft. These receptors came from a human donor who donated a stem cell graft to a child with acute myeloid leukemia.

This clonotype occurred many times. The chain couples TRBV9 to TRBJ2-1; tentatively, D is TRBD1 (6 bases). Germline V gives CDR1 SGDLS, CDR2 YYNGEE. This CDR3 has 11 residues. The V end was cut by 2 bases, the J end by 9 bases, with 6 bases between. For the CDR3, the DNA is TGTGCCAGCAGCGTCAGGGGTGAGCAGTTCTTC. This sequence encodes CASSVRGEQFF.

The chain carries TRBV12-3 or TRBV12-4 and TRBJ1-1; 7 bases line up with TRBD1. Trimming took 4 bases from V and 6 from J; bases not matched to a gene: 17. The CDR3 has 17 residues. The CDR3 DNA reads TGTGCCAGCAGTTCGAACCGGGACAGTTCAAGAGGTGCTGAAGCTTTCTTT. Translation gives CASSSNRDSSRGAEAFF.

This clonotype showed up just a few times. This chain links TRBV28 with TRBJ2-5; D is undetermined. Trimming took 3 bases from V and 4 from J, leaving 12 bases between them. The CDR3 extends over 14 amino acids. The germline V gene has CDR1 MDHEN and CDR2 SYDVKM. For the CDR3, the DNA is TGTGCCAGCAGTTTTAGGCGCAGTTTAGAGACCCAGTACTTC. The encoded protein is CASSFRRSLETQYF.

There are a few counts of this clonotype. The chain carries TRBV20-1 and TRBJ2-7, with D perhaps matching TRBD1 (6 bases). The V end was cut by 4 bases, the J end by 1 base, with 11 bases between. The CDR3 is made up of 13 amino acids. CDR1 is DFQATT and CDR2 is SNEGSKA in the germline V gene (reference sequence). The DNA for the CDR3 is TGCAGTGCTACAGGGGTCTCATCCTACGAGCAGTACTTC. It specifies CSATGVSSYEQYF.

This clonotype was seen only a few times. The chain is built from TRBV28 and TRBJ2-7; D unclear. This CDR3 is 14 amino acids long. V gave up 6 bases and J gave up 4 bases, with 16 bases separating them. Germline V gives CDR1 MDHEN, CDR2 SYDVKM. For the CDR3, the DNA is TGTGCCAGCAGCTTCTCGGACGGATTATACGAGCAGTACTTC. This translates into CASSFSDGLYEQYF.

The chain is built from TRBV30 and TRBJ2-5, with D unresolved. CDR1 GTSNPN and CDR2 SVGIG come from the germline V gene (reference sequence). The V gene lost 4 bases and the J gene lost 1 base, with 7 bases spanning the gap. The CDR3 is 12 amino acids. CDR3 nucleotides: TGTGCCTGGAAGGGCAGCCAAGAGACCCAGTACTTC. Residues: CAWKGSQETQYF.

This clonotype has more than one count but fewer than ten. This chain uses TRBV29-1 with TRBJ2-7, with a weak D call TRBD1 (6 bases). The germline gives CDR1 SQVTM, CDR2 ANQGSEA. The CDR3 runs to 12 residues. The ends were cut back, 7 bases at V and 6 bases at J, with 16 bases in the middle. CDR3 sequence: CSGHRVCCEQYF. The CDR3, as DNA: TGCAGCGGCCACAGGGTGTGCTGCGAGCAGTACTTC.

There are many counts of this clonotype. The V gene is TRBV7-9, the J gene TRBJ2-3; possible D gene TRBD2, 6 bases. The V end was cut by 6 bases, the J end by 1 base, with 14 bases between. The CDR3 totals 15 residues. CDR1 and CDR2 from the germline V gene are SEHNR and FQNEAQ (reference sequence). CDR3 loop: CASSQTRGGTDTQYF. The DNA for the CDR3 is TGTGCCAGCAGTCAGACTAGAGGGGGCACAGATACGCAGTATTTT.

The table lists this clonotype with a few counts. The V gene is TRBV20-1, the J gene TRBJ1-2; perhaps TRBD1 as D (6 bases). V was clipped by 2 bases and J by 2 bases, with 9 bases between them. The germline gives CDR1 DFQATT, CDR2 SNEGSKA (reference sequence). The CDR3 is 13 amino acids. The CDR3 is CSARSGQNYGYTF. CDR3 nucleotides: TGCAGTGCTAGATCCGGACAGAACTATGGCTACACCTTC.

A single count supports this clonotype. A much bigger clone sits one base away, suggesting this may be a read error. The rearrangement uses TRBV20-1 and TRBJ2-1, with D possibly being TRBD2 (6 bases). This CDR3 is 15 amino acids long. The germline CDR1 and CDR2 sequences are DFQATT and SNEGSKA (reference sequence). For the CDR3, the DNA is TGCTGTGCTACCCCGTGGCTAGCGATAAGCAATGAGCAGTTCTTC. It is translated as CCATPWLAISNEQFF.

This clonotype has at least ten counts. This chain links TRBV27 with TRBJ2-7; D is unresolved. Germline V gene data show CDR1 as MNHEY and CDR2 as SMNVEV (reference sequence). V lost 5 bases, J lost 2 bases, and 13 bases lay in between. This CDR3 is built from 14 residues. The CDR3 nucleotides read TGTGCCAGCAGTAGACGGAACCTTCCCTACGAGCAGTACTTC. Protein sequence: CASSRRNLPYEQYF.

The gene calls are TRBV30 and TRBJ2-5; D is perhaps TRBD2 (6 bases). The CDR3 is made up of 13 amino acids. Germline CDR1 reads GTSNPN; CDR2 reads SVGIG (reference sequence). Trimming pared 3 bases from V and 5 bases from J, leaving 13 bases between. The CDR3 nucleotides read TGTGCCTGGAGGGAAGCGGGTTGGGAGACCCAGTACTTC. It is translated as CAWREAGWETQYF.

This chain connects TRBV7-8 to TRBJ1-1, with 7 bases lining up with TRBD1. The length of the CDR3 is 15 residues. V gave up 2 bases and J gave up 4 bases; unmatched junction bases: 7. Per the germline V gene, CDR1 is SGHVS and CDR2 is FQNEAQ. The CDR3 spells CASSLPGGRGTEAFF. CDR3 nucleotides: TGTGCCAGCAGCTTACCAGGGGGTCGGGGCACTGAAGCTTTCTTT.